This entry concerns a single T cell receptor beta chain. Its antigen is currently not known. No much larger clonotype is one base removed from it; base qualities were not supplied. The data belong to a study of immune evolution from preneoplasia to lung adenocarcinoma (dated by TCRdb to the early 2020s). Background for the entire study: No AAH lesions showed HLA loss of heterozygosity, compared with 6% to 8.5% of AIS, 15% of MIA and approximately 35% of ADC lesions. A total of under 60 patients with pulmonary nodules who underwent surgical resection were included in the overall cohort. Sample size was determined by specimen availability and not by a prior power calculation. The immune data were integrated with whole exome sequencing and methylation data from the same cohort of nodules. Resected precursor lesions (AAH, AIS, MIA) and invasive adenocarcinomas were compared with paired morphologically normal lung tissue. The study reported that more than 85 samples were used for TCR sequencing. The study combined immune gene expression, TCR sequencing and multiplex immunofluorescence to profile immune contexture across lung adenocarcinoma precursors and invasive adenocarcinoma. Class I HLA alleles were inferred from exome data with POLYSOLVER, and allele-specific HLA loss was detected with LOHHLA. TCR sequencing data came from over 40 patients. Overall results and qualifications from the work: Clonality was highest in normal lung, while later-stage lesions appeared to show lower clonality but higher T cell density and diversity. The findings reflected association rather than direct causation, and larger cohorts with long-term follow-up and longitudinal biopsies were considered necessary. Top T cell clone frequencies were highest in normal lung and appeared to decrease progressively from AAH through AIS, MIA and invasive adenocarcinoma. Because every patient came from Japan and China, how well the results apply to Western populations was uncertain. The highest T cell clonality was observed in KRAS-mutant nodules compared with EGFR-mutant or double wild-type lesions.

Using the immunoSEQ hsTCRbeta Kit, TCR beta CDR3 regions were sequenced from DNA. The source study handled its data this way. TCR sequencing data were analysed with the ImmunoSEQ Analyzer. T cell clonality was defined as 1 minus Pielou's evenness, as computed on productive rearrangements. T cell diversity was measured with the inverse Simpson index on productive templates. T cell density was defined as TCR beta template counts normalized to usable DNA, with usable DNA estimated by amplification and sequencing of housekeeping genes. Two-sided Kruskal-Wallis tests were used to compare TCR metrics between histologic stages. This is the immuneACCESS table as TCRdb keeps it, with only in-frame sequences that have V and J called. A part of the clones is gone; compared with another copy, unresolved V genes explain less than half, and the rest is unexplained. The V and J calls and clone size were taken over from that table, and D and trimming were inferred from the DNA. Counted in this sample were roughly 10,000 clones; around 81% of them appeared once. About 4.2% of the sample comes from the top ten.

The patients had resection in Japan or China between the mid-2010s and the late 2010s. Histologic diagnosis of each case was confirmed independently by two lung cancer pathologists on H&E slides. To enrich premalignant or tumor cells for nucleic acid extraction, macro-dissection was performed after pathologic assessment. The AllPrep DNA/RNA FFPE Kit was used to isolate DNA from FFPE tissue. There are 13 amino acids in the CDR3, from cysteine to phenylalanine inclusive. Just CDR3 DNA is preserved here, 39 bases in frame from base 1. V and J lose 8 bases and 2 bases, and a span of 12 bases separates them. CDR1 SQVTM and CDR2 ANQGSEA were looked up in the germline V gene.

The sequence links TRBV29-1 to TRBJ1-4; TRBD1 is possibly the D segment (5 matching bases). The sample comprised FFPE minimally invasive lung adenocarcinoma tissue. Per the publication, the cell subset or site label means: micro-invasive lung adenocarcinoma (MIA). This receptor was identified in a person between 55 and 80 years old with lung adenocarcinoma. This receptor carries the CDR3 CSTMGQTNEKLFF. Read as DNA, the sequence is TGCAGCACCATGGGGCAGACTAATGAAAAACTGTTTTTT.